Reported below is one TCR beta chain. The data belong to a study of blood T cell repertoires in COVID-19. Clones were read by immunoSEQ multiplex PCR, and TCRdb kept only the in-frame ones, dropping some. The profile covers a few hundred thousand clones, with approximately 91% appearing a single time and 6.5% to 8.5% taken by the ten largest. V shed 4 bases and J shed 1 base, with 13 bases lying between them. This CDR3 region has 15 residues. Germline V gene lookup returns CDR1 SNHLY and CDR2 FYNNEI. This chain connects TRBV2 to TRBJ1-1, with a possible D match to TRBD1 (6 bases). The sequenced material came from PBMCs or T cells enriched from blood (not recorded which). This sequence originates from a woman aged 60-75 years who had recovered from COVID-19. The CDR3 region has the DNA TGTGCCAGCAGTGTAGCCCAGGGGACGAACACTGAAGCTTTCTTT. It translates to CASSVAQGTNTEAFF. The entire variable domain, with the rest obtained from reference TRBV2 and TRBJ1-1, is as follows: EPEVTQTPSHQVTQMGQEVILRCVPISNHLYFYWYRQILGQKVEFLVSFYNNEISEKSEIFDDQFSVERPDGSNFTLKIRSTKLEDSAMYFCASSVAQGTNTEAFFGQGTRLTVV.